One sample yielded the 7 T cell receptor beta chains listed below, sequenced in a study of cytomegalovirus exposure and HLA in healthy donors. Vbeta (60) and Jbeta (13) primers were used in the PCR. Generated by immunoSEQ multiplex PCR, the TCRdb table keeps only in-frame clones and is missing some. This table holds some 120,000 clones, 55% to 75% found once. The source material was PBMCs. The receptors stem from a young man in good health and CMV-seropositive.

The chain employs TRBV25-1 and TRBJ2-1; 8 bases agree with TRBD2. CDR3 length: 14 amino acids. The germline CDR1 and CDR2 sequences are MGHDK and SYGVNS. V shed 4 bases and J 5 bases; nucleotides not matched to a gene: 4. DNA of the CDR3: TGTGCCAGCAGTGCAGCGGGAGAAGACAATGAGCAGTTCTTC. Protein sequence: CASSAAGEDNEQFF.

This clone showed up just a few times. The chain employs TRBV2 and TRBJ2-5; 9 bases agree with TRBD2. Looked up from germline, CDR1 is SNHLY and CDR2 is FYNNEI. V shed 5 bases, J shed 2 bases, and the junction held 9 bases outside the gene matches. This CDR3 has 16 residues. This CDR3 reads CASSRLAGLEQETQYF. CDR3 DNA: TGTGCCAGCAGTCGGCTAGCGGGATTGGAACAAGAGACCCAGTACTTC. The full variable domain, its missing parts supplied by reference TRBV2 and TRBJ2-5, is EPEVTQTPSHQVTQMGQEVILRCVPISNHLYFYWYRQILGQKVEFLVSFYNNEISEKSEIFDDQFSVERPDGSNFTLKIRSTKLEDSAMYFCASSRLAGLEQETQYFGPGTRLLVL.

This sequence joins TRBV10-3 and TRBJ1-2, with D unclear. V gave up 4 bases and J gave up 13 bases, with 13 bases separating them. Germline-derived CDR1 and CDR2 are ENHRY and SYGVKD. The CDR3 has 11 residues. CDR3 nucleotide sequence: TGTGCCATCAGTGCCGGTTCCGGGATCACCTTC. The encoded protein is CAISAGSGITF.

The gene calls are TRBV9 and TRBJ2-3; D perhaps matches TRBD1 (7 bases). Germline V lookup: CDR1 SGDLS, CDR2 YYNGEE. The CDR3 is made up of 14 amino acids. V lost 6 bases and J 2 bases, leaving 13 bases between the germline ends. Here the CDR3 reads CASTLRGVTDTQYF. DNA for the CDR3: TGTGCCAGCACGCTCAGGGGGGTCACAGATACGCAGTATTTT.

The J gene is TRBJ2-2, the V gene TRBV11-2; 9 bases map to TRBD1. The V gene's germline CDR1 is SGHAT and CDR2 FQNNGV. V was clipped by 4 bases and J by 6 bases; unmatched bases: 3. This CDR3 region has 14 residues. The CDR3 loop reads CASSSTGGAGELFF. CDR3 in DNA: TGTGCCAGCAGCTCGACAGGGGGTGCCGGGGAGCTGTTTTTT. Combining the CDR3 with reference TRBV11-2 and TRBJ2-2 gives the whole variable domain EAGVAQSPRYKIIEKRQSVAFWCNPISGHATLYWYQQILGQGPKLLIQFQNNGVVDDSQLPKDRFSAERLKGVDSTLKIQPAKLEDSAVYLCASSSTGGAGELFFGEGSRLTVL.

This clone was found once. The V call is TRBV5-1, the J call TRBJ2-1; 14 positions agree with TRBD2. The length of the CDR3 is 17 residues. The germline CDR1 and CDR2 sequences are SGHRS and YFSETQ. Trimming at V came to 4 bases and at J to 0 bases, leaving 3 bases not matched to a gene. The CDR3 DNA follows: TGCGCCAGCAGCGAGGGACTAGCGGGAGACTCCTACAATGAGCAGTTCTTC. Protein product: CASSEGLAGDSYNEQFF.

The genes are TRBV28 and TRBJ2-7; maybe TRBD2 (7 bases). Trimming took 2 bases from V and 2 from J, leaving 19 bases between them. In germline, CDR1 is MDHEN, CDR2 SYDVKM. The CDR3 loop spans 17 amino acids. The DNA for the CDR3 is TGTGCCAGCAGTTTACTCAGGGGAAGCGGGGTAGCCTACGAGCAGTACTTC. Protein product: CASSLLRGSGVAYEQYF.